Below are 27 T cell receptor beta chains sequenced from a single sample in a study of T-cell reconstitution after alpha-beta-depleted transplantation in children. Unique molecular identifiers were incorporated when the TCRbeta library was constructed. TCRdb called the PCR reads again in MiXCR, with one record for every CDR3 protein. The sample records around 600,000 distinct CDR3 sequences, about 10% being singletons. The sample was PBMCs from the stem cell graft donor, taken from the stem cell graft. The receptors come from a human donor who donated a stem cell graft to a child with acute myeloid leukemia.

The CDR3 nucleotides read TGTGCCAGTAGTAATCCAACAGGGCAAAGACAGCCCCAGCATTTT. The encoded protein is CASSNPTGQRQPQHF. The V and J genes are TRBV19 and TRBJ1-5; tentative D call: TRBD1 (6 bases). V was pared by 4 bases and J by 7 bases, with 17 bases between. Germline V gene sequence: CDR1 LNHDA, CDR2 SQIVND (reference sequence). The CDR3 totals 15 residues.

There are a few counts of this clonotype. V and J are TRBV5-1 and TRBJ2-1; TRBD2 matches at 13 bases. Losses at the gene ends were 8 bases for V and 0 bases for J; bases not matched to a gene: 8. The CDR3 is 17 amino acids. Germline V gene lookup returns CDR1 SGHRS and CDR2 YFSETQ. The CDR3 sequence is CARGGTSGTSSYNEQFF. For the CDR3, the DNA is TGCGCCAGGGGGGGGACTAGCGGGACTAGCTCCTACAATGAGCAGTTCTTC.

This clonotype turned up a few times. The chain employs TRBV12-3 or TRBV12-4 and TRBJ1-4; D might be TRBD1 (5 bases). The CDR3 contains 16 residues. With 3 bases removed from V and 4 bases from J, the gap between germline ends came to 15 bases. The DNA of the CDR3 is TGTGCCAGCAGTTTCCTTCCGAGGGGCCTTAATGAAAAACTGTTTTTT. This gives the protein CASSFLPRGLNEKLFF.

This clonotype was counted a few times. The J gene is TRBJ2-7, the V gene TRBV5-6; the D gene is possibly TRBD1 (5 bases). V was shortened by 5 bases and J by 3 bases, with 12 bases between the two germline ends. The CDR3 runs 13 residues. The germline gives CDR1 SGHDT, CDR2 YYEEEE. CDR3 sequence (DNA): TGTGCCAGCAGATATGCAGGGTACTACGAGCAGTACTTC. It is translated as CASRYAGYYEQYF.

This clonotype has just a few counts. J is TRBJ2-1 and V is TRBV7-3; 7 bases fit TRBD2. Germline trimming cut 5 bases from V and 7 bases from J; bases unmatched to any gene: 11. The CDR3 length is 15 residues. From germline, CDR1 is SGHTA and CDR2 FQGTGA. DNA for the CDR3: TGTGCCAGCAGCCATAAGGCGCGGGAGAGGAATGAGCAGTTCTTC. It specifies CASSHKARERNEQFF.

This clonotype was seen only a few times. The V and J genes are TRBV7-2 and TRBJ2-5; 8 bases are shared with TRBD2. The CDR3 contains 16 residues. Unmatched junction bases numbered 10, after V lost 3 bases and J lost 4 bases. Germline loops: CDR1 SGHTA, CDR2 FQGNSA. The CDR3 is CASSFITGGPAETQYF. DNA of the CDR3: TGTGCCAGCAGCTTTATCACGGGAGGGCCGGCAGAGACCCAGTACTTC.

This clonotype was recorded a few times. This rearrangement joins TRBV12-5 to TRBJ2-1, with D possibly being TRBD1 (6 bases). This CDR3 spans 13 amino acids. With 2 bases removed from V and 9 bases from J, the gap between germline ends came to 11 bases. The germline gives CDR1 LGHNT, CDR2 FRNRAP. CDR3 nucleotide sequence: TGTGCTAGTGGTTTGACAGGGTACGGTGAGCAGTTCTTC. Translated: CASGLTGYGEQFF.

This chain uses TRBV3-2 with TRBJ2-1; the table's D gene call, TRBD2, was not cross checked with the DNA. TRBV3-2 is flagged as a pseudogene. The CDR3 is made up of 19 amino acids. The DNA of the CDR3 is TGTACCCGCTGGAAGACTTTAGCGGGGTCGACCAGCTCCTACAATGAGCAGTTCTTC. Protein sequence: CTRWKTLAGSTSSYNEQFF.

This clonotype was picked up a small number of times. The CDR3 bases are TGTGCCAGCACGATTGACGGGACGGCGAACTATGGCTACACCTTC. Translating gives CASTIDGTANYGYTF. The gene calls are TRBV6-2 or TRBV6-3 and TRBJ1-2, with D maybe TRBD1 (5 bases). Germline V gives CDR1 MNHEY, CDR2 SVGEGT. Trimming stripped 7 bases from V and 2 bases from J, with 17 bases between. This CDR3 has 15 amino acids.

The CDR3: CASSFQGRNHQPQHF. The CDR3, as DNA: TGCGCCAGCAGCTTCCAGGGAAGGAATCATCAGCCCCAGCATTTT. The chain has TRBV5-1 and TRBJ1-5; tentatively, D is TRBD1 (5 bases). The V end lost 2 bases, the J end lost 5 bases, and 14 bases lay between the germline ends. This CDR3 contains 15 residues. Germline V gene sequence: CDR1 SGHRS, CDR2 YFSETQ.

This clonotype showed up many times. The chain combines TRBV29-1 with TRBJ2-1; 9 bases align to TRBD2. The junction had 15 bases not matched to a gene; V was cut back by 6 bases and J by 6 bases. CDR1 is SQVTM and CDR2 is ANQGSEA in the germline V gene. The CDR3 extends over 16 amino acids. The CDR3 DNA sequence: TGCAGCGTCGAGGGAGGGCTAGCGGGGCCGACCAATGAGCAGTTCTTC. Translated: CSVEGGLAGPTNEQFF.

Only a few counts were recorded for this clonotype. The CDR3 sequence is CASDSDLGVEAFF. The CDR3 DNA follows: TGTGCCAGCGACTCCGACCTGGGGGTTGAAGCTTTCTTT. The chain is built from TRBV5-5 and TRBJ1-1, with a weak D call TRBD1 (5 bases). Germline V gene sequence: CDR1 SGHKS, CDR2 YYEKEE (reference sequence). Trimming pared 7 bases from V and 7 bases from J, leaving 17 bases between. This CDR3 is 13 amino acids long.

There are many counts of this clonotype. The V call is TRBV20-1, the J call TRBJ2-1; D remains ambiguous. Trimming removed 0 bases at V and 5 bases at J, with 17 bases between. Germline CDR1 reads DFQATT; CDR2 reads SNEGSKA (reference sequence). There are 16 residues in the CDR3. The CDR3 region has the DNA TGCAGTGCTAGAGAAGTCGGGCTTGCCCTACACAATGAGCAGTTCTTC. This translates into CSAREVGLALHNEQFF.

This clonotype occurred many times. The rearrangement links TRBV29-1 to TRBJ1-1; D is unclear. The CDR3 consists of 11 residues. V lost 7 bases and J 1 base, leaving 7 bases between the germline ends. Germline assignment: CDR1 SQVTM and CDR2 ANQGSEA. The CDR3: CSASPNTEAFF. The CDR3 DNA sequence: TGCAGCGCCTCGCCGAACACTGAAGCTTTCTTT.

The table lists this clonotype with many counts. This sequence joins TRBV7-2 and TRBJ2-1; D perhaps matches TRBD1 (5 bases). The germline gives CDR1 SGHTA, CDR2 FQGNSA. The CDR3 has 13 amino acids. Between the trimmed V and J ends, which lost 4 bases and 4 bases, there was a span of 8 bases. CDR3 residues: CASSSTGYNEQFF. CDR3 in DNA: TGTGCCAGCAGCTCCACAGGTTACAATGAGCAGTTCTTC.

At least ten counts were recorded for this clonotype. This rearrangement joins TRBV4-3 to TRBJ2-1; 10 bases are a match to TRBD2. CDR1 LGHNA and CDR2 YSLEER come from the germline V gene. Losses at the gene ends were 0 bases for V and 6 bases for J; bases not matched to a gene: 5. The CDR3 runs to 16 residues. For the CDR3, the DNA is TGCGCCAGCAGCCAAGATCCGAGACTAGCGGGCAATGAGCAGTTCTTC. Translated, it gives CASSQDPRLAGNEQFF.

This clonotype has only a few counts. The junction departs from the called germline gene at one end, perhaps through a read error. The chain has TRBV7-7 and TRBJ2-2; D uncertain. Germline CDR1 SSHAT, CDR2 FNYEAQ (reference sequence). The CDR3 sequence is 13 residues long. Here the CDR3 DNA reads TGTGCTAGCAGCCCCCCCAATCCCGGGGAGCTGTTTTTT. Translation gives CASSPPNPGELFF.

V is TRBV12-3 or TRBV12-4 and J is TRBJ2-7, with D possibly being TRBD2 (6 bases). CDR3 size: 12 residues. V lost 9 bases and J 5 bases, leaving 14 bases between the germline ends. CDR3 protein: CASGTWTNEQYF. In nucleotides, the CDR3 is TGTGCCAGTGGGACTTGGACGAACGAGCAGTACTTC.

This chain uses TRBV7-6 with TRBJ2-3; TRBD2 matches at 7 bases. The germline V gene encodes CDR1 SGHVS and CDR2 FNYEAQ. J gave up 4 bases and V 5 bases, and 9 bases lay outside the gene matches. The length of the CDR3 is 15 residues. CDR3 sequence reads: CASSPAWGGADTQYF. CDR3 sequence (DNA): TGTGCCAGCAGCCCCGCGTGGGGGGGTGCAGATACGCAGTATTTT.

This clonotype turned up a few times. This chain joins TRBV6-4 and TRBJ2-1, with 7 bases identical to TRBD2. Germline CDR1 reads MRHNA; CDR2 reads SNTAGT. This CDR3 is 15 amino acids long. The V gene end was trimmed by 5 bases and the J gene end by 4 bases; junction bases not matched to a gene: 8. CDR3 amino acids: CASSRLADGYNEQFF. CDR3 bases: TGTGCCAGCAGTCGTCTAGCGGATGGGTACAATGAGCAGTTCTTC.

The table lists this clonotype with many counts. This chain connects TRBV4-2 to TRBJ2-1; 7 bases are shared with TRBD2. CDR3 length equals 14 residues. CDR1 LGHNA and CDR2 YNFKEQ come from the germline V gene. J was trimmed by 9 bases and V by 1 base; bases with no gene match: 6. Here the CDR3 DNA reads TGTGCCAGCAGCCAAGGGAAGCGGGAAGGTGAGCAGTTCTTC. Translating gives CASSQGKREGEQFF.

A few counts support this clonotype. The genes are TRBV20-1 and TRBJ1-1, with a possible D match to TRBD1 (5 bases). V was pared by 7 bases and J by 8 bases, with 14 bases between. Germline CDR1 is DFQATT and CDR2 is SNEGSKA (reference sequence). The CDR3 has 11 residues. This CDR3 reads CSGISRGEAFF. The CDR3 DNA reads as TGCAGTGGGATCTCACGGGGGGAAGCTTTCTTT.

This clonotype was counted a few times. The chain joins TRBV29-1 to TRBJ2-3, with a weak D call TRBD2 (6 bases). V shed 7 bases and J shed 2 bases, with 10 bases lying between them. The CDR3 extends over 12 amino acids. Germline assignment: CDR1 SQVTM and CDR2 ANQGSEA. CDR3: CSGRDHTDTQYF. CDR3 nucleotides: TGCAGCGGGCGGGACCACACAGATACGCAGTATTTT.

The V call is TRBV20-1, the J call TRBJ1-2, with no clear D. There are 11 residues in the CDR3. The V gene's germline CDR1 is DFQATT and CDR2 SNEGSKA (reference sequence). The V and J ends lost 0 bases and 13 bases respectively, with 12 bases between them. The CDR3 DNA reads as TGCAGTGCTAGAGATCTTGGTCCGAGCACCTTC. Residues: CSARDLGPSTF.

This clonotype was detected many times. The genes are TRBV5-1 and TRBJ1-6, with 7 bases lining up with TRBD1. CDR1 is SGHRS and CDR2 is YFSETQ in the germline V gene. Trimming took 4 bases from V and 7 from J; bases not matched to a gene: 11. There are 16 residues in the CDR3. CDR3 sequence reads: CASSPLGQLSNSPLHF. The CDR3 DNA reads TGCGCCAGCAGCCCCCTGGGACAGCTTTCCAATTCACCCCTCCACTTT.

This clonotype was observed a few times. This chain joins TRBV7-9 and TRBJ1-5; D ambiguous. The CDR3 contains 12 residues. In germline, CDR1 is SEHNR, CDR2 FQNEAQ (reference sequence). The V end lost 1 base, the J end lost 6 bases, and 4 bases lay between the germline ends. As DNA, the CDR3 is TGTGCCAGCAGCTTAGAAGTTCAGCCCCAGCATTTT. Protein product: CASSLEVQPQHF.

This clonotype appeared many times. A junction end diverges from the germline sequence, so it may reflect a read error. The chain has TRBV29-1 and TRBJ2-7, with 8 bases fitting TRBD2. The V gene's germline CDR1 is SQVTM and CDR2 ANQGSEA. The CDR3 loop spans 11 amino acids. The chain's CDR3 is CSGTSSDEQYF. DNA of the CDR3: TGCAGCGGGACTAGCTCCGACGAGCAGTACTTC.